The 20 T cell receptor beta chains in this list originate from one sample, sequenced in a study of cytomegalovirus exposure and HLA in healthy donors. PCR employed 60 Vbeta and 13 Jbeta primers. This table comes from immunoSEQ multiplex PCR, and its TCRdb copy is limited to in-frame clones, with some not included. The sample carries about 110,000 clones, around 71% recorded once. The sample was PBMCs. The receptors originated from a boy between 5 and 17 years old in good health and CMV-seronegative.

The gene calls are TRBV6-1 and TRBJ1-4; D is unclear. The CDR3 runs 13 residues. From germline, CDR1 is MNHNS and CDR2 SASEGT. V lost 8 bases, J lost 6 bases, and 13 bases lay in between. CDR3 bases: TGTGCCAGCTCCCGTCGGGTCGATGAAAAACTGTTTTTT. This translates into CASSRRVDEKLFF.

The CDR3 DNA reads TGTGCCAGCTCGGAGGGAATACCAACTAATGAAAAACTGTTTTTT. Protein product: CASSEGIPTNEKLFF. The rearrangement joins TRBV18 to TRBJ1-4; D remains ambiguous. The CDR3 is 15 residues long. V lost 6 bases to trimming and J lost 0 bases, with 11 bases between them. Germline lookup yields CDR1 KGHSH and CDR2 LQKENI.

The gene calls are TRBV2 and TRBJ1-6; 10 bases match TRBD1. Germline loops: CDR1 SNHLY, CDR2 FYNNEI. This CDR3 is 16 amino acids long. V lost 5 bases to trimming and J lost 10 bases; unmatched junction nucleotides: 11. The DNA of the CDR3 is TGTGCCAGCAGTTCCAAGGGACAGGGGTCTTACTCACCCCTCCACTTT. It codes for CASSSKGQGSYSPLHF.

The V gene is TRBV5-1, the J gene TRBJ1-1, with D possibly matching TRBD1 (5 bases). V was trimmed by 1 base and J by 4 bases, leaving 14 bases between them. This CDR3 is 15 amino acids long. Germline assignment: CDR1 SGHRS and CDR2 YFSETQ. This CDR3 is CASSLSRAVGTEAFF. In DNA form, the CDR3 reads TGCGCCAGCAGCTTGAGCAGGGCCGTCGGCACTGAAGCTTTCTTT.

The chain recombines TRBV5-4 with TRBJ2-2; weak D call: TRBD1 (5 bases). This CDR3 is built from 14 residues. V shed 6 bases and J shed 5 bases, with 14 bases lying between them. Germline values: CDR1 SGHNT, CDR2 YYREEE (reference sequence). The CDR3 sequence is CASNPRQSTGELFF. The CDR3 nucleotides are TGTGCCAGCAACCCAAGACAGAGTACCGGGGAGCTGTTTTTT.

This rearrangement joins TRBV6-5 to TRBJ1-1; tentatively, D is TRBD1 (5 bases). CDR1 is MNHEY and CDR2 is SVGAGI in the germline V gene. The V and J ends lost 10 bases and 5 bases respectively, with 17 bases between them. The CDR3 runs to 13 residues. The CDR3 nucleotides read TGTGCCACCTTCAGTCAGGGTAGGACTGAAGCTTTCTTT. Encoded protein: CATFSQGRTEAFF.

The chain combines TRBV30 with TRBJ2-3; 8 bases line up with TRBD2. Germline trimming cut 1 base from V and 3 bases from J; bases unmatched to any gene: 6. The CDR3 length is 15 residues. CDR1 is GTSNPN, CDR2 SVGIG, per germline (reference sequence). CDR3 in DNA: TGTGCCTGGAGTGGGACTAGCCGCCGGACAGATACGCAGTATTTT. This encodes CAWSGTSRRTDTQYF. Full variable domain (rest looked up from reference TRBV30 and TRBJ2-3): SQTIHQWPATLVQPVGSPLSLECTVEGTSNPNLYWYRQAAGRGLQLLFYSVGIGQISSEVPQNLSASRPQDRQFILSSKKLLLSDSGFYLCAWSGTSRRTDTQYFGPGTRLTVL.

The chain joins TRBV5-1 to TRBJ2-2; no clear D. The CDR3 has 15 amino acids. The V gene's germline CDR1 is SGHRS and CDR2 YFSETQ. The V and J ends lost 0 bases and 4 bases respectively, with 10 bases between them. The CDR3 sequence is CASSLAAIFTGELFF. As DNA, the CDR3 is TGCGCCAGCAGCTTGGCCGCTATTTTCACCGGGGAGCTGTTTTTT.

The chain is built from TRBV19 and TRBJ2-3, with TRBD1 as a possible D gene (6 bases). Germline loops: CDR1 LNHDA, CDR2 SQIVND (reference sequence). With 1 base removed from V and 2 bases from J, the gap between germline ends came to 10 bases. This CDR3 region has 15 residues. The CDR3 DNA follows: TGTGCCAGTAGTATAGGGACAGAATCCACAGATACGCAGTATTTT. It is translated as CASSIGTESTDTQYF.

The V and J genes are TRBV30 and TRBJ2-7; D might be TRBD2 (6 bases). This CDR3 is 12 amino acids long. CDR1 is GTSNPN, CDR2 SVGIG, per germline (reference sequence). V was clipped by 3 bases and J by 13 bases, with 19 bases between them. CDR3 bases: TGTGCCTGGAGGACCCGGGGAGGACGAAATTACTTC. Protein product: CAWRTRGGRNYF.

The chain is built from TRBV2 and TRBJ2-1; D is uncertain. The CDR3 runs to 10 residues. Trimming pared 7 bases from V and 12 bases from J, leaving 10 bases between. The germline gives CDR1 SNHLY, CDR2 FYNNEI. The DNA for the CDR3 is TGTGCCAGCATGAGGCCGGGGCAGTTCTTC. The encoded protein is CASMRPGQFF.

The rearrangement joins TRBV5-1 to TRBJ2-1, with 7 bases lining up with TRBD1. Per germline, CDR1 SGHRS and CDR2 YFSETQ. The CDR3 covers 16 residues. V trimming: 4 bases; J trimming: 2 bases; junction bases outside the gene matches: 9. As DNA, the CDR3 is TGCGCCAGCAGCGCTTCCGGGACAGCTACCTACAATGAGCAGTTCTTC. Its translation: CASSASGTATYNEQFF.

The V call is TRBV5-4, the J call TRBJ2-5, with a possible D match to TRBD1 (6 bases). The CDR3 extends over 15 amino acids. The germline V and J ends were trimmed by 4 bases and 5 bases, with 18 bases remaining between them. From germline, CDR1 is SGHNT and CDR2 YYREEE (reference sequence). CDR3 bases: TGTGCCAGCAGCCCCCCCGGGATGGGGGCGGAGACCCAGTACTTC. Protein sequence: CASSPPGMGAETQYF.

In this sample, this clone is medium-sized (0.01 to 0.1%). The CDR3 bases are TGTGCCAGCGGGCCGAGAGCAACGAACACCGGGGAGCTGTTTTTT. Amino acids: CASGPRATNTGELFF. The chain employs TRBV2 and TRBJ2-2, with no clear D. Per the germline V gene, CDR1 is SNHLY and CDR2 is FYNNEI. This CDR3 region has 15 residues. V was pared by 8 bases and J by 0 bases, with 13 bases between.

The rearrangement uses TRBV6-1 and TRBJ1-2, with a weak D call TRBD1 (6 bases). Germline V CDR1 and CDR2: MNHNS, SASEGT. The CDR3 runs 14 residues. Trimming removed 1 base from V and 4 bases from J, with 10 bases in between. In DNA, the CDR3 is TGTGCCAGCAGTGAAGGGACAGAATCCTATGGCTACACCTTC. Encoded protein: CASSEGTESYGYTF.

The chain links TRBV11-3 to TRBJ1-6, with no clear D. Germline assignment: CDR1 SGHNT and CDR2 YENEEA. Deletions cut 1 base from V and 8 bases from J, with 6 bases between. The CDR3 runs to 13 residues. CDR3 DNA: TGTGCCAGCAGCTTAGGGCAGTATTCACCCCTCCACTTT. Translated: CASSLGQYSPLHF.

The chain is built from TRBV7-2 and TRBJ1-5; possible D gene TRBD1, 5 bases. Trimming left V 2 bases short and J 6 bases short, with 20 bases between. The CDR3 runs to 17 residues. Germline CDR1 SGHTA, CDR2 FQGNSA. CDR3: CASSLQGSIRNSQPQHF. In DNA, the CDR3 is TGTGCCAGCAGCTTACAGGGTTCCATTCGGAATAGTCAGCCCCAGCATTTT.

Written as DNA, the CDR3 is TGTGCCAGCAGAGGAATCAGACTAGCGGGAGGCCCCACAGATACGCAGTATTTT. This gives the protein CASRGIRLAGGPTDTQYF. This chain joins TRBV28 and TRBJ2-3; 13 nucleotides align to TRBD2. In germline, CDR1 is MDHEN, CDR2 SYDVKM. CDR3 length: 18 amino acids. The ends lost 6 bases at V and 2 bases at J; junction bases unmatched: 11.

The J gene is TRBJ1-5, the V gene TRBV6-5; possibly TRBD1 for D (6 bases). Germline-derived CDR1 and CDR2 are MNHEY and SVGAGI. Deletions cut 5 bases from V and 7 bases from J, with 18 bases between. CDR3 length: 15 amino acids. This chain's CDR3 is CASSQGIRGGQPQHF. The CDR3 DNA sequence: TGTGCCAGCAGTCAAGGGATCAGGGGCGGACAGCCCCAGCATTTT.

The chain employs TRBV2 and TRBJ2-3, with 8 bases matching TRBD1. With 2 bases clipped from V and 3 bases from J, the junction kept 7 bases outside the gene matches. The germline gives CDR1 SNHLY, CDR2 FYNNEI. This CDR3 has 16 residues. The CDR3 DNA is TGTGCCAGCAGTGAACGTCAGGGGGCAGTTACAGATACGCAGTATTTT. It specifies CASSERQGAVTDTQYF.